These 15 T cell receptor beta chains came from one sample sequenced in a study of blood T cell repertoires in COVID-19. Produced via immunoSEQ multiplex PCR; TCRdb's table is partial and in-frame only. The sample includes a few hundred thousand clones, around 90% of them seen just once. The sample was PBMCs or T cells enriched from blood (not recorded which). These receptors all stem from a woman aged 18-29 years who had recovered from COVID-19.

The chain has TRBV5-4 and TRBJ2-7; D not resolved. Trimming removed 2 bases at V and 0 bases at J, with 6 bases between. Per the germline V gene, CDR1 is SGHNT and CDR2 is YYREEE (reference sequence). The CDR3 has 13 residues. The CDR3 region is CASSFPSSYEQYF. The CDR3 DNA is TGTGCCAGCAGCTTCCCGAGCTCCTACGAGCAGTACTTC.

CDR3 amino acids: CASSGQGNGYEQYF. The DNA of the CDR3 is TGTGCCAGTAGTGGACAGGGCAACGGCTACGAGCAGTACTTC. The gene calls are TRBV19 and TRBJ2-7; 8 bases match TRBD1. Germline assignment: CDR1 LNHDA and CDR2 SQIVND (reference sequence). The CDR3 sequence is 14 residues long. Germline trimming cut 5 bases from V and 3 bases from J; bases unmatched to any gene: 6. Variable domain in full (rest from reference TRBV19 and TRBJ2-7): DGGITQSPKYLFRKEGQNVTLSCEQNLNHDAMYWYRQDPGQGLRLIYYSQIVNDFQKGDIAEGYSVSREKKESFPLTVTSAQKNPTAFYLCASSGQGNGYEQYFGPGTRLTVT.

CDR3 amino acids: CATSRARRVAGNNEQFF. DNA for the CDR3: TGTGCCACCAGCAGAGCCCGCCGAGTAGCGGGAAACAATGAGCAGTTCTTC. The V and J genes are TRBV15 and TRBJ2-1; 8 bases are shared with TRBD2. The CDR3 is made up of 17 amino acids. Trimming took 1 base from V and 5 from J; bases not matched to a gene: 10. CDR1 is LNHNV and CDR2 is YYDKDF in the germline V gene (reference sequence).

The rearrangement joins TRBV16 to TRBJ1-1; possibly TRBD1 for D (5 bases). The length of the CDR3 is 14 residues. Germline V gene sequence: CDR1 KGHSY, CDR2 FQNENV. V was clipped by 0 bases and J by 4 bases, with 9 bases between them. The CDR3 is CASSQSGGTTEAFF. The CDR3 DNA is TGTGCCAGCAGCCAATCCGGGGGGACCACTGAAGCTTTCTTT.

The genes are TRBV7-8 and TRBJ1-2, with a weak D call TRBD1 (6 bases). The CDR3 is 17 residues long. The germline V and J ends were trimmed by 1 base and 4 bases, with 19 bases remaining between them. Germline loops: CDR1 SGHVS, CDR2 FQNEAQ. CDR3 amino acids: CASSLGFGTPQSYGYTF. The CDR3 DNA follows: TGTGCCAGCAGCTTAGGCTTTGGGACACCACAAAGCTATGGCTACACCTTC. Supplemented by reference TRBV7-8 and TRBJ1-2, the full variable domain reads GAGVSQSPRYKVAKRGQDVALRCDPISGHVSLFWYQQALGQGPEFLTYFQNEAQLDKSGLPSDRFFAERPEGSVSTLKIQRTQQEDSAVYLCASSLGFGTPQSYGYTFGSGTRLTVV.

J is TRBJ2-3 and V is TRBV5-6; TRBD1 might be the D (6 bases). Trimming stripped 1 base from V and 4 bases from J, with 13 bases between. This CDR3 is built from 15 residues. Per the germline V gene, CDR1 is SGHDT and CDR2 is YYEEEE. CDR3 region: CASSLPETGPDTQYF. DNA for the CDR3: TGTGCCAGCAGCTTGCCCGAGACAGGACCAGATACGCAGTATTTT.

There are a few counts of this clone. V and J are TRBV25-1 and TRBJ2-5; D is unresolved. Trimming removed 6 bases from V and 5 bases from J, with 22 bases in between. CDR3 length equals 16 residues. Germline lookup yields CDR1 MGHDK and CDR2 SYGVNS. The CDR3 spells CASRPPPRRPQETQYF. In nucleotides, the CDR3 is TGTGCCAGCAGGCCCCCCCCACGGCGGCCTCAGGAGACCCAGTACTTC.

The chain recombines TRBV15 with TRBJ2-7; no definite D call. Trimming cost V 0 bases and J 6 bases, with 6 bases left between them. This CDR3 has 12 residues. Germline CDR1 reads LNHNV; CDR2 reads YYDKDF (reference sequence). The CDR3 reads CATSRDSSEQYF. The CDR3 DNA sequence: TGTGCCACCAGCAGAGATTCGTCCGAGCAGTACTTC.

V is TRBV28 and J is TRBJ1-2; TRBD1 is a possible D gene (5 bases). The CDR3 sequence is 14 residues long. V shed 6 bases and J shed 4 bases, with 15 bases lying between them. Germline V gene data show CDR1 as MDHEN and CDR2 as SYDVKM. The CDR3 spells CASRKGPLGYGYTF. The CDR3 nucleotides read TGTGCCAGCAGGAAGGGGCCTCTAGGCTATGGCTACACCTTC.

CDR3 bases: TGTGCCAGCAGTAAGCTAGGGCGGGGTTTCACAGATACGCAGTATTTT. This sequence encodes CASSKLGRGFTDTQYF. This chain links TRBV27 with TRBJ2-3; D possibly corresponds to TRBD2 (6 bases). Trimming took off 5 bases at V and 2 bases at J, with 17 bases between the two ends. From germline, CDR1 is MNHEY and CDR2 SMNVEV (reference sequence). The CDR3 is 16 residues long.

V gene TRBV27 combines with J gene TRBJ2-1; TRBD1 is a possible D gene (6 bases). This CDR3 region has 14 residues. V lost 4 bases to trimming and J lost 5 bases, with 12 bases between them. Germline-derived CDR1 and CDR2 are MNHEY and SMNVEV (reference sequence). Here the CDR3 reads CASSSGTTNNEQFF. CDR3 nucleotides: TGTGCCAGCAGTTCCGGGACAACTAACAATGAGCAGTTCTTC.

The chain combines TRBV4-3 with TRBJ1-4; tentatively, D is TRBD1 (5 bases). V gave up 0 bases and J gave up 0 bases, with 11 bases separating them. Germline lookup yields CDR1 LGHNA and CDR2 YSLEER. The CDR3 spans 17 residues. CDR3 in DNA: TGCGCCAGCAGCCAAGACCCTAGACAGTCAACTAATGAAAAACTGTTTTTT. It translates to CASSQDPRQSTNEKLFF.

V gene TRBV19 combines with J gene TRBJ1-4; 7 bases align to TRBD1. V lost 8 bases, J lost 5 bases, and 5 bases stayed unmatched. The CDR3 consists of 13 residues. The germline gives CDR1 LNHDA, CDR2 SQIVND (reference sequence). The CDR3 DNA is TGTGCCAGTCTCGGGACAGAGAATGAAAAACTGTTTTTT. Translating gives CASLGTENEKLFF.

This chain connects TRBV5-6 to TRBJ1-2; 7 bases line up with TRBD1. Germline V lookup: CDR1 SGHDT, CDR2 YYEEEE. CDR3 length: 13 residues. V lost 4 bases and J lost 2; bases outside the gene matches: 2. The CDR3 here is CASSLGQNYGYTF. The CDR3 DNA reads TGTGCCAGCAGCCTGGGACAGAACTATGGCTACACCTTC.

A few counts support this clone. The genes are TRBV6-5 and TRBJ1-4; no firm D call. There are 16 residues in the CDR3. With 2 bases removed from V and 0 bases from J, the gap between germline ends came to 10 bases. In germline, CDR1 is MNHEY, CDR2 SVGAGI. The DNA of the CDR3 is TGTGCCAGCAGTTACGAAACACCTGCAACTAATGAAAAACTGTTTTTT. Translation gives CASSYETPATNEKLFF.